Listed here are 8 T cell receptor beta chains from one sample, sequenced in a study of T cells in Graves' hyperthyroidism and ophthalmopathy. Amplification of TCR beta CDR3 regions was performed using RNA transcripts as template. TCR CDR3 regions were first amplified by RT-PCR with HTBI primers. TCRdb analysed the multiplex PCR reads with MiXCR anew, one entry per CDR3 protein. This table has over 700,000 distinct CDR3 sequences, 38% appearing once. Source material: blood. All receptors come from a man younger than 35 with Graves' hyperthyroidism.

V is TRBV2 and J is TRBJ1-2; D ambiguous. This CDR3 comprises 13 residues. Trimming took 1 base from V and 4 from J, leaving 7 bases between them. Germline V gene data show CDR1 as SNHLY and CDR2 as FYNNEI. Written as DNA, the CDR3 is TGTGCCAGCAGTGAAGACAGTATCTATGGCTACACCTTC. This gives the protein CASSEDSIYGYTF.

As regards this clonotype: It is unclear where the CDR3 begins or ends on the DNA, so no DNA is shown, and the CDR3 is as TCRdb lists it. The chain joins TRBV9 to TRBJ1-1; the table gives TRBD1 as D, unverified against the DNA. Counting both end residues, the CDR3 totals 17 amino acids. From germline, CDR1 is SGDLS and CDR2 YYNGEE. The CDR3 loop reads CASSASGRDRGFLGAFF.

The genes are TRBV7-9 and TRBJ1-3; D gene ambiguous. The CDR3 has 15 residues. The V end was cut by 5 bases, the J end by 0 bases, with 11 bases between. In germline, CDR1 is SEHNR, CDR2 FQNEAQ (reference sequence). DNA for the CDR3: TGTGCCAGCAGCCCCGCGGGGTACTCTGGAAACACCATATATTTT. Translating gives CASSPAGYSGNTIYF.

V usage is TRBV2 and J usage is TRBJ2-2; TRBD2 agrees at 10 bases. V lost 5 bases, J lost 4 bases, and 7 bases stayed unmatched. CDR1 is SNHLY, CDR2 FYNNEI, per germline. The CDR3 is 16 residues long. The chain's CDR3 is CASSPRLAGGTGELFF. As DNA, the CDR3 is TGTGCCAGCAGTCCCCGTTTAGCGGGGGGCACCGGGGAGCTGTTTTTT.

The V and J genes are TRBV7-9 and TRBJ2-5; D gene unclear. Looked up from germline, CDR1 is SEHNR and CDR2 is FQNEAQ (reference sequence). This CDR3 contains 13 residues. The ends were cut back, 4 bases at V and 4 bases at J, with 10 bases in the middle. CDR3: CASSSPNLETQYF. In DNA, the CDR3 is TGTGCCAGCAGCTCACCTAATCTAGAGACCCAGTACTTC.

The chain joins TRBV19 to TRBJ1-1, with D tentatively TRBD1 (6 bases). The CDR3 runs to 16 residues. In germline, CDR1 is LNHDA, CDR2 SQIVND (reference sequence). Trimming cost V 3 bases and J 1 base, with 15 bases left between them. The CDR3: CASSIITGHRNTEAFF. In DNA form, the CDR3 reads TGTGCCAGTAGTATCATAACGGGACACCGGAACACTGAAGCTTTCTTT. Based on the CDR3 plus reference TRBV19 and TRBJ1-1, the full variable domain is DGGITQSPKYLFRKEGQNVTLSCEQNLNHDAMYWYRQDPGQGLRLIYYSQIVNDFQKGDIAEGYSVSREKKESFPLTVTSAQKNPTAFYLCASSIITGHRNTEAFFGQGTRLTVV.

V is TRBV15 and J is TRBJ1-2; D ambiguous. The CDR3 consists of 15 residues. Germline V gene sequence: CDR1 LNHNV, CDR2 YYDKDF (reference sequence). Trimming took off 3 bases at V and 4 bases at J, with 15 bases between the two ends. The CDR3 sequence: CATSSVPPGFYGYTF. The CDR3 DNA reads TGTGCCACCAGCAGCGTTCCCCCAGGATTCTATGGCTACACCTTC.

Points on this clonotype: A clone one base away is much larger, so this may be a read error. The conserved final phenylalanine or tryptophan is absent from the CDR3, which likely points to a read error. The V gene is TRBV7-6, the J gene TRBJ2-5; D gene ambiguous. V lost 1 base and J lost 5, with 8 bases in between. CDR1 and CDR2 from the germline V gene are SGHVS and FNYEAQ. The CDR3 has 13 residues. For the CDR3, the DNA is TGTGCCAGCAGCTTAGACGTGGAGGAGACCCAGTACTAC. This codes for CASSLDVEETQYY.